The source of this T cell receptor (beta chain) is a study of blood T cell repertoires in COVID-19. Study summary: PBMCs, B-cell-depleted T cells, or T cells were the source of the cDNA or gDNA that made up the material.

The CDR3 consists of 8 residues. Per germline, CDR1 MGHRA and CDR2 YSYEKL. Produced via immunoSEQ multiplex PCR; TCRdb's table is partial and in-frame only. The table shows more than 95,000 clones, with roughly 89% occurring only once. Concerning this clone itself: The junction and the germline gene differ at one end; a read error may be behind it.

What was sequenced was peripheral blood. This receptor was obtained from a human donor in a cohort sampled during active COVID-19. V usage is TRBV4-1 and J usage is TRBJ1-5; D not resolved. The CDR3 region has the DNA TGCGCCAGAGGAGGCAGGCCCTTT. Translating it yields CARGGRPF.